Following are 18 T cell receptor beta chains from one sample sequenced in a study of glioma-infiltrating T cells. The iRepertoire nested amplicon-rescue multiplex PCR amplified TCR alpha and beta CDR3s from RNA. TCRdb called the multiplex PCR reads again in MiXCR, with one record for every CDR3 protein. The sample lists over 120,000 distinct CDR3 sequences; about 39% were seen once. Sequencing was performed on glioma tissue, nonneoplastic brain tissue, or PBMCs (not recorded which). The receptors were gathered from a human donor with low-grade glioma or glioblastoma, undergoing nonglioma brain surgery, or in good health (not recorded which).

In this sample, this clonotype turned up a few times. This chain joins TRBV4-1 and TRBJ1-2, with TRBD1 identical over 7 bases. CDR3 length equals 15 residues. The V segment lost 1 base and the J segment 2 bases; nucleotides outside the gene matches: 4. Germline V lookup: CDR1 MGHRA, CDR2 YSYEKL. CDR3 in amino acids: CASSQGTGQNYGYTF. CDR3 bases: TGCGCCAGCAGCCAAGGGACGGGACAGAACTATGGCTACACCTTC.

CDR3 nucleotide sequence: TGTGCCAGCAGAAGAAACGGATTGGGGTACACCGGGGAGCTGTTTTTT. This sequence encodes CASRRNGLGYTGELFF. The V gene is TRBV27, the J gene TRBJ2-2, with no clear D. This CDR3 contains 16 residues. The ends were cut back, 6 bases at V and 3 bases at J, with 17 bases in the middle. Germline V gives CDR1 MNHEY, CDR2 SMNVEV (reference sequence).

The chain couples TRBV28 to TRBJ2-1; possible D gene TRBD1, 5 bases. The CDR3 is 13 residues long. Looked up from germline, CDR1 is MDHEN and CDR2 is SYDVKM. The germline V and J ends were trimmed by 4 bases and 5 bases, with 9 bases remaining between them. This CDR3 reads CASSSPGNNEQFF. The CDR3 DNA is TGTGCCAGCAGTTCCCCAGGGAACAATGAGCAGTTCTTC.

This clonotype was counted a few times. In DNA, the CDR3 is TGTGCCAGCAGCTTATATGGGGGGGGGCTAATGAATGAGCAGTTCTTC. Residues: CASSLYGGGLMNEQFF. The chain uses TRBV7-2 and TRBJ2-1; D perhaps matches TRBD2 (7 bases). Germline lookup yields CDR1 SGHTA and CDR2 FQGNSA. This CDR3 has 16 residues. V shed 2 bases and J shed 7 bases, with 18 bases lying between them.

As regards this clonotype: Being one base from a much bigger clone, this may be a read error. This chain uses TRBV6-1 with TRBJ2-7, with TRBD1 matching over 7 bases. Germline V gives CDR1 MNHNS, CDR2 SASEGT. CDR3 length: 15 residues. In DNA, the CDR3 is TGTGCCAGCAACCCGACAGGGAGAGGCTCTTACGAGCAGTGCTTC. Translated, it gives CASNPTGRGSYEQCF.

The chain has TRBV20-1 and TRBJ2-7; 8 positions match TRBD1. Losses at the gene ends were 3 bases for V and 7 bases for J; bases not matched to a gene: 8. The CDR3 has 13 amino acids. Germline values: CDR1 DFQATT, CDR2 SNEGSKA (reference sequence). The CDR3: CSASDRGMREQYF. CDR3 coding DNA: TGCAGTGCTAGCGACAGGGGAATGAGGGAGCAGTACTTC.

This chain links TRBV12-3 or TRBV12-4 with TRBJ2-5; tentative D call: TRBD2 (5 bases). V was cut by 3 bases and J by 5 bases, with 19 bases left in between. CDR3 size: 16 residues. The CDR3 sequence: CASSLRARGIDETQYF. Here the CDR3 DNA reads TGTGCCAGCAGTTTGAGGGCAAGAGGAATTGACGAGACCCAGTACTTC.

In the case of this clonotype: Sequence at one end of the junction differs from germline and may be a read error. This chain connects TRBV20-1 to TRBJ1-1, with D unresolved. The CDR3 loop spans 13 amino acids. Germline assignment: CDR1 DFQATT and CDR2 SNEGSKA (reference sequence). DNA for the CDR3: TGTCCGTGTGTCGCCGCCGCGAACACTGAAGCTTTCTTT. Translation gives CPCVAAANTEAFF.

V is TRBV6-1 and J is TRBJ2-4, with 10 positions matching TRBD2. The ends lost 5 bases at V and 3 bases at J; junction bases unmatched: 13. The CDR3 is made up of 18 amino acids. Germline V gene sequence: CDR1 MNHNS, CDR2 SASEGT. CDR3 region: CASSTGTSDHGVKNIQYF. For the CDR3, the DNA is TGTGCCAGCAGTACCGGGACTAGCGACCATGGGGTCAAAAACATTCAGTACTTC.

This clonotype was seen only a few times. The V and J genes are TRBV19 and TRBJ1-2; D not resolved. V was cut by 6 bases and J by 2 bases, with 19 bases left in between. This CDR3 has 16 amino acids. Germline V CDR1 and CDR2: LNHDA, SQIVND (reference sequence). CDR3 loop: CASSRAGDTANYGYTF. CDR3 in DNA: TGTGCCAGTAGCCGCGCGGGAGACACTGCCAACTATGGCTACACCTTC.

The chain employs TRBV15 and TRBJ1-2; D unclear. The CDR3 has 15 residues. Trimming shortened V by 0 bases and J by 1 base, and 9 bases separated the two germline ends. Germline CDR1 is LNHNV and CDR2 is YYDKDF (reference sequence). The chain's CDR3 is CATSRDRGVNYGYTF. The CDR3 bases are TGTGCCACCAGCAGAGATCGGGGTGTTAACTATGGCTACACCTTC.

CDR3 protein: CASSYSLAGVEQFF. DNA for the CDR3: TGTGCCAGCAGTTACAGCCTAGCGGGAGTTGAGCAGTTCTTC. The chain uses TRBV6-6 and TRBJ2-1; 10 nucleotides line up with TRBD2. Trimming cost V 2 bases and J 9 bases; bases outside gene matches: 4. This CDR3 has 14 amino acids. Per the germline V gene, CDR1 is MNHNY and CDR2 is SVGAGI (reference sequence).

The chain employs TRBV7-9 and TRBJ1-1; 9 nucleotides match TRBD1. With V trimmed by 5 bases and J by 0 bases, 10 bases remained unmatched. The CDR3 has 17 amino acids. Looked up from germline, CDR1 is SEHNR and CDR2 is FQNEAQ (reference sequence). CDR3 region: CASSASGTGPMNTEAFF. CDR3 nucleotide sequence: TGTGCCAGCAGCGCTTCCGGGACAGGGCCCATGAACACTGAAGCTTTCTTT.

The V call is TRBV7-3, the J call TRBJ2-3; D is perhaps TRBD1 or TRBD2 (5 bases each). Germline V gene sequence: CDR1 SGHTA, CDR2 FQGTGA. The germline V and J ends were trimmed by 5 bases and 5 bases, with 14 bases remaining between them. The CDR3 spans 14 residues. The CDR3 sequence: CASSPSGTRDTQYF. The CDR3 region has the DNA TGTGCCAGCAGCCCATCAGGGACCCGAGATACGCAGTATTTT. The full variable domain, rest sourced from reference TRBV7-3 and TRBJ2-3, is GAGVSQTPSNKVTEKGKYVELRCDPISGHTALYWYRQSLGQGPEFLIYFQGTGAADDSGLPNDRFFAVRPEGSVSTLKIQRTERGDSAVYLCASSPSGTRDTQYFGPGTRLTVL.

A few counts support this clonotype. The junction differs from germline at one of its ends, possibly a read error. The chain is built from TRBV7-2 and TRBJ1-3; possibly TRBD1 for D (5 bases). The CDR3 spans 16 residues. The germline V gene encodes CDR1 SGHTA and CDR2 FQGNSA. Here the CDR3 reads CASSLALGGGGNTIYF. The CDR3 DNA sequence: TGTGCCAGCAGTTTAGCGCTCGGGGGAGGTGGAAACACCATATATTTT. The full variable domain, in which reference TRBV7-2 and TRBJ1-3 provide the parts outside the CDR3, is GAGVSQSPSNKVTEKGKDVELRCDPISGHTALYWYRQSLGQGLEFLIYFQGNSAPDKSGLPSDRFSAERTGGSVSTLTIQRTQQEDSAVYLCASSLALGGGGNTIYFGEGSWLTVV.

There are a few counts of this clonotype. The rearrangement uses TRBV6-1 and TRBJ2-7; 8 bases are shared with TRBD1. The J segment lost 3 bases and the V segment lost 4 bases, leaving 8 bases of the junction unmatched. CDR1 is MNHNS and CDR2 is SASEGT in the germline V gene. CDR3 length equals 15 residues. Written as DNA, the CDR3 is TGTGCCAGCAGTGTACCCGGGACAGGAGTCTACGAGCAGTACTTC. It translates to CASSVPGTGVYEQYF.

The J gene is TRBJ1-2, the V gene TRBV6-2 or TRBV6-3, with unresolved D. The CDR3 is 11 residues long. Germline V CDR1 and CDR2: MNHEY, SVGEGT. V was clipped by 10 bases and J by 8 bases, with 14 bases between them. CDR3 in DNA: TGTGCCATCGGGCAGGCCCGAGGCTACACCTTC. As protein: CAIGQARGYTF.

The rearrangement links TRBV20-1 to TRBJ2-7, with D perhaps matching TRBD2 (7 bases). The CDR3 runs to 14 residues. The ends were cut back, 6 bases at V and 3 bases at J, with 18 bases in the middle. Per the germline V gene, CDR1 is DFQATT and CDR2 is SNEGSKA (reference sequence). The CDR3 reads CSAGGRGGGYEQYF. The CDR3 DNA reads as TGCAGTGCCGGGGGGCGGGGCGGAGGCTACGAGCAGTACTTC.